One T cell receptor beta chain is described in this entry. As yet, its antigen is unknown. The sample is drawn from a study of graft-versus-host responses after intestinal transplantation. At the level of the study: Following induction with anti-thymocyte globulin, all recipients were given tacrolimus and steroids for about 3 years.

Profiled with immunoSEQ multiplex PCR; TCRdb holds only in-frame clones, not every one. The table lists 85,000 to 100,000 clones, 92% of them singletons. CDR3 length: 15 amino acids. V lost 5 bases and J lost 2, with 10 bases in between. CDR1 and CDR2 from the germline V gene are MDHEN and SYDVKM. The genes are TRBV28 and TRBJ2-6, with D perhaps matching TRBD2 (6 bases). The specimen comprised unstimulated CD4+ T cells sorted from spleen or lymph node cells, sampled before intestinal transplant. The receptor's source is a human donor who received an intestinal transplant. CDR3 in amino acids: CASSPGGAGANVLTF. CDR3 bases: TGTGCCAGCAGTCCCGGGGGAGCTGGGGCCAACGTCCTGACTTTC.